This note documents a single TCR beta chain sequence. The antigen is unknown. The data were obtained in a study of T cell responses to AZD1222 COVID-19 vaccine. Study-level points and caveats: Baseline seropositivity occurred in only a handful of AZD1222 recipients. At 160-218 and 743-854, vaccine-associated CD4 TCRs were dominant, and they spanned spike.

Sequencing used immunoSEQ multiplex PCR; TCRdb keeps in-frame clones, though not all of them. This sample has 90,000 to 120,000 clones; more than 70% occur once, and the top ten carry 6% to 7%. V lost 2 bases, J lost 10 bases, and 7 bases stayed unmatched. This CDR3 is 15 amino acids long. CDR1 and CDR2 (germline): LNHNV, YYDKDF (reference sequence). The V call is TRBV15, the J call TRBJ2-1, with 11 bases aligning to TRBD2. The specimen was peripheral blood, collected on day 0 of AZD1222 vaccination. This sequence was found in an adult in good health. CDR3 in DNA: TGTGCCACCAGCAGACCTCCGGGACTAGCGGTCGAGCAGTTCTTC. This codes for CATSRPPGLAVEQFF.